The text below deals with one T cell receptor (beta chain). Libraries were prepared by immunoSEQ multiplex PCR; TCRdb keeps only in-frame clonotypes and omits some of them. This sample carries approximately 47,000 clones, roughly 89% of them seen once, and the ten largest clones take approximately 10%. The sample originates from a study of OX40 agonist ivuxolimab in advanced cancers. Study in general: From roughly 23 to 90 years was the age range, with a mean of 60 years, and roughly 83% were male.

V lost 11 bases to trimming and J lost 5 bases, with 16 bases between them. The CDR3 totals 12 residues. Looked up from germline, CDR1 is PRHDT and CDR2 is FYEKMQ (reference sequence). This TCR derives from an adult with an advanced solid tumor such as melanoma, head and neck, liver or kidney cancer. The sequenced sample was CD4+ or CD8+ T cells sorted from blood, obtained in a trial of the OX40 agonist ivuxolimab. The genes are TRBV13 and TRBJ2-7; D may be TRBD2 (6 bases). The DNA for the CDR3 is TGTGCCTCCCGGGAGCAGGGAGACGAGCAGTACTTC. Translating it yields CASREQGDEQYF.